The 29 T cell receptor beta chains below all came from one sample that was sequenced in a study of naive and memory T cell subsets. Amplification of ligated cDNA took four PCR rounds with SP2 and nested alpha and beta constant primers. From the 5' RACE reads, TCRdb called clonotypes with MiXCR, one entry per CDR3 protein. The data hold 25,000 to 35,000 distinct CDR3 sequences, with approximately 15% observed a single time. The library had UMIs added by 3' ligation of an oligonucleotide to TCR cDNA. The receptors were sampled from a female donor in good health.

The CDR3 DNA is TGTGCCAGCAGCGTAGCAGCGGGGGGCACAGATACGCAGTATTTT. It codes for CASSVAAGGTDTQYF. The chain uses TRBV9 and TRBJ2-3, with 8 bases matching TRBD2. Trimming at V came to 0 bases and at J to 1 base, leaving 1 base not matched to a gene. Germline lookup yields CDR1 SGDLS and CDR2 YYNGEE. This CDR3 comprises 15 residues.

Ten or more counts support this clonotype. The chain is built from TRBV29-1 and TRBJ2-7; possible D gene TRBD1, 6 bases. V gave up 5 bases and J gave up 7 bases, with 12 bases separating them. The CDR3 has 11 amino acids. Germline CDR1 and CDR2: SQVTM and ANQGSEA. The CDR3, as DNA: TGCAGCGTTCGAGTCCAGGGGGAGCAGTACTTC. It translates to CSVRVQGEQYF.

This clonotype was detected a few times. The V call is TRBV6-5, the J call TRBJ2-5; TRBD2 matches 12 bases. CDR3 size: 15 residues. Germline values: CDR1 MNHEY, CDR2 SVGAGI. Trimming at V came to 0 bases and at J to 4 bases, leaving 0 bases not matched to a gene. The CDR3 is CASSYSTSGGETQYF. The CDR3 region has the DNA TGTGCCAGCAGTTACTCGACTAGCGGGGGAGAGACCCAGTACTTC.

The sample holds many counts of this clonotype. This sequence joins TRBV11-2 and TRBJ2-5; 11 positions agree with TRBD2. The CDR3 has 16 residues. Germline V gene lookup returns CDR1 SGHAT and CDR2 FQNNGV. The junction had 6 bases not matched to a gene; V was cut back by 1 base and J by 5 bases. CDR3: CASSLVTSGGEETQYF. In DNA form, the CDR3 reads TGTGCCAGCAGCTTAGTTACTAGCGGGGGCGAGGAGACCCAGTACTTC.

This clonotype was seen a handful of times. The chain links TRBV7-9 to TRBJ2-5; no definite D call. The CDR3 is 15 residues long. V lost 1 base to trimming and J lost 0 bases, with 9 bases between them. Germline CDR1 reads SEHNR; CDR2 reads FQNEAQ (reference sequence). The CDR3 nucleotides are TGTGCCAGCAGCTTAGTGTGGGCAGACCAAGAGACCCAGTACTTC. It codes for CASSLVWADQETQYF.

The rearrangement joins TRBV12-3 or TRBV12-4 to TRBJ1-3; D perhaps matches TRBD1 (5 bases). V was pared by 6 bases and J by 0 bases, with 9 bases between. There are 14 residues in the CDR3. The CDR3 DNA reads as TGTGCCAGCAGCCCGACAGTCTCTGGAAACACCATATATTTT. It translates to CASSPTVSGNTIYF.

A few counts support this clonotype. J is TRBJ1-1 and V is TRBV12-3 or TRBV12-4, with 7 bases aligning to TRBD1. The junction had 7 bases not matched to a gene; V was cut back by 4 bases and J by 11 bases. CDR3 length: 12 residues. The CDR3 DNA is TGTGCCAGCAGTTCTGGACAGGTGAAGGCTTTCTTT. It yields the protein CASSSGQVKAFF.

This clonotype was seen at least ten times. CDR3 amino acids: CASSTGLAEELFF. CDR3 DNA sequence: TGCGCCAGCAGCACGGGACTAGCGGAGGAGCTGTTTTTT. The chain combines TRBV5-1 with TRBJ2-2, with TRBD2 matching 11 bases. V lost 4 bases and J lost 10; bases outside the gene matches: 3. CDR1 and CDR2 from the germline V gene are SGHRS and YFSETQ. The CDR3 has 13 residues.

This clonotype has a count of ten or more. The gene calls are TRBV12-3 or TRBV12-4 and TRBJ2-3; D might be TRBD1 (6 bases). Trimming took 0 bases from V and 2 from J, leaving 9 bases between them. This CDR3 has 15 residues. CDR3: CASSLAGANTDTQYF. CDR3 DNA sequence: TGTGCCAGCAGTTTAGCGGGGGCCAACACAGATACGCAGTATTTT.

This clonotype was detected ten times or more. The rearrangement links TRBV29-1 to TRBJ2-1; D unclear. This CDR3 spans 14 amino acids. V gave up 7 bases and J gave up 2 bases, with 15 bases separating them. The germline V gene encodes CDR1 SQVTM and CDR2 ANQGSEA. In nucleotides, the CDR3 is TGCAGCGCCCCATACACCCAAACCTACAATGAGCAGTTCTTC. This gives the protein CSAPYTQTYNEQFF.

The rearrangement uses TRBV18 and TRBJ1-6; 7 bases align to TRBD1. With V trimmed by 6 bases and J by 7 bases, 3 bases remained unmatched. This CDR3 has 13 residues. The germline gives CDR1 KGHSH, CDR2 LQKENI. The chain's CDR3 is CASSRDRNSPLHF. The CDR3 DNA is TGTGCCAGCTCCCGGGACAGAAATTCACCCCTCCACTTT.

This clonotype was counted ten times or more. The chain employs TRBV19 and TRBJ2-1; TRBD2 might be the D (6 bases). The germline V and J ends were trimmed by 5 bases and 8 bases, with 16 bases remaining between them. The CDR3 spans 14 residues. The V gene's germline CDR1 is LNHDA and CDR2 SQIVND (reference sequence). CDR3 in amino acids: CASSYGTLGDEQFF. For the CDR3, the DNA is TGTGCCAGTAGTTACGGGACTCTGGGCGATGAGCAGTTCTTC.

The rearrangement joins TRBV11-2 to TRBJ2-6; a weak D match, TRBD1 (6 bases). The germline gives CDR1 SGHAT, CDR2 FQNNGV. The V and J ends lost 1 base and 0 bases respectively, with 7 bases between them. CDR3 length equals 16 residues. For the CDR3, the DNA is TGTGCCAGCAGCTTAGCAGGGGCCTCTGGGGCCAACGTCCTGACTTTC. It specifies CASSLAGASGANVLTF.

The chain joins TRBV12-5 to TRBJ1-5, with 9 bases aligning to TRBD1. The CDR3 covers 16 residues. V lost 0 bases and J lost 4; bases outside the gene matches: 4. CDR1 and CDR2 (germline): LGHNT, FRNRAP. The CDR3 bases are TGTGCTAGTGGTTTGGTACCCGACAGGGGGAATCAGCCCCAGCATTTT. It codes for CASGLVPDRGNQPQHF. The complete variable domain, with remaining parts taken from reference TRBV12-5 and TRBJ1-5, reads DARVTQTPRHKVTEMGQEVTMRCQPILGHNTVFWYRQTMMQGLELLAYFRNRAPLDDSGMPKDRFSAEMPDATLATLKIQPSEPRDSAVYFCASGLVPDRGNQPQHFGDGTRLSIL.

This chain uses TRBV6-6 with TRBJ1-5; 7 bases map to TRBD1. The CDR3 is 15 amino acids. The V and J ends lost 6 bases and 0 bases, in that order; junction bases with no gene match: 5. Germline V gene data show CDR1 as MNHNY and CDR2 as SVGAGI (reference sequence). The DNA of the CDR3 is TGTGCCAGCAGCTACAGGGGTAGTAGCAATCAGCCCCAGCATTTT. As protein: CASSYRGSSNQPQHF.

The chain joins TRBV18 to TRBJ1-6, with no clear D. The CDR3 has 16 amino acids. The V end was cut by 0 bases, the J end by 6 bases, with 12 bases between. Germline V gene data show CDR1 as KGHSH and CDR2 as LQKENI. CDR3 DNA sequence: TGTGCCAGCTCACCACCCCAGGCCCAGATTAATTCACCCCTCCACTTT. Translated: CASSPPQAQINSPLHF.

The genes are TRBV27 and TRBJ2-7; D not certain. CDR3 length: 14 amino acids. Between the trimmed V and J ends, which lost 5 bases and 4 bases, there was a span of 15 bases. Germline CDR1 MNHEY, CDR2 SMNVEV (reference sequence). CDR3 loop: CASSPSPTYYEQYF. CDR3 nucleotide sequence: TGTGCCAGCAGTCCCAGCCCGACTTATTACGAGCAGTACTTC.

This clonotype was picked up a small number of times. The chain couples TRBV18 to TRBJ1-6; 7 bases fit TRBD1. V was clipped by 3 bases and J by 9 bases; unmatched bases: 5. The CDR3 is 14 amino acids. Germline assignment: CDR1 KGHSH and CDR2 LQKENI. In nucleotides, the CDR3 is TGTGCCAGCTCACCCGAGACAGGGTCTTCACCCCTCCACTTT. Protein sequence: CASSPETGSSPLHF.

The CDR3 DNA reads as TGCAGTGCTCGGGACCGTCGGGAAAAACTGTTTTTT. Encoded protein: CSARDRREKLFF. The chain carries TRBV20-1 and TRBJ1-4; tentative D call: TRBD1 (5 bases). V was cut by 5 bases and J by 8 bases, with 12 bases left in between. In germline, CDR1 is DFQATT, CDR2 SNEGSKA (reference sequence). This CDR3 region has 12 residues.

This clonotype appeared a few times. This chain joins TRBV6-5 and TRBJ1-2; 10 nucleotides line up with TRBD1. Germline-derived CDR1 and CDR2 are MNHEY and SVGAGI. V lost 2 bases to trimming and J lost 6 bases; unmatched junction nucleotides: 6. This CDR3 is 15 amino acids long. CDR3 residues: CASSYAGTGEDGYTF. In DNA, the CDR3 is TGTGCCAGCAGTTACGCCGGGACAGGGGAGGATGGCTACACCTTC.

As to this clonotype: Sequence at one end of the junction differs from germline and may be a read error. CDR3 in amino acids: CAGRRQGFSGNTIYF. DNA of the CDR3: TGTGCCGGCAGAAGACAGGGTTTTTCTGGAAACACCATATATTTT. The chain uses TRBV6-6 and TRBJ1-3; TRBD1 matches 7 bases. The CDR3 runs 15 residues. Germline CDR1 MNHNY, CDR2 SVGAGI (reference sequence).

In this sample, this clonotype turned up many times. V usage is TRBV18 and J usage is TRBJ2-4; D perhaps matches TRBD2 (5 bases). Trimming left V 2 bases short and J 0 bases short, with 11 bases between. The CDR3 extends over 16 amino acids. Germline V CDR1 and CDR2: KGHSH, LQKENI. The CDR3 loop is CASSPSSLLAKNIQYF. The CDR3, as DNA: TGTGCCAGCTCACCATCTAGCCTTCTAGCCAAAAACATTCAGTACTTC.

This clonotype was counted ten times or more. The CDR3 reads CATSDLRQNEQFF. In DNA, the CDR3 is TGTGCCACCAGTGATTTGAGGCAAAATGAGCAGTTCTTC. The chain uses TRBV24-1 and TRBJ2-1, with D uncertain. V lost 0 bases and J lost 7, with 6 bases in between. Germline V gene lookup returns CDR1 KGHDR and CDR2 SFDVKD. This CDR3 is built from 13 residues.

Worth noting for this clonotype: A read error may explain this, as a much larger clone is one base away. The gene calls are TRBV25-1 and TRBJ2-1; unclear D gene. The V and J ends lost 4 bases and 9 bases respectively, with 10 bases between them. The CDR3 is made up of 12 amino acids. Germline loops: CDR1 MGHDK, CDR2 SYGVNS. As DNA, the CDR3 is TGTGCCAGCAGTGGTGGGAAACTTGAGCAGTTCTTC. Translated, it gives CASSGGKLEQFF.

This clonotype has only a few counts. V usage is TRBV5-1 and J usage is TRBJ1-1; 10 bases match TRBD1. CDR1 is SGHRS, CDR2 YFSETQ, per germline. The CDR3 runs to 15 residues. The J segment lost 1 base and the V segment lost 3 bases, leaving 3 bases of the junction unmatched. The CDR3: CASSWGQGSNTEAFF. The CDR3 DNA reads TGCGCCAGCAGCTGGGGACAGGGGTCGAACACTGAAGCTTTCTTT.

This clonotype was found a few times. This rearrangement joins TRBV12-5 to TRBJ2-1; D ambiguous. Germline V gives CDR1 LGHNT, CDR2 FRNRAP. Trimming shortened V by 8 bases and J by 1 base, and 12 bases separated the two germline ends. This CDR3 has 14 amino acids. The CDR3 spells CASTLNWSYNEQFF. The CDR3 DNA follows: TGTGCTAGTACCCTCAATTGGTCCTACAATGAGCAGTTCTTC.

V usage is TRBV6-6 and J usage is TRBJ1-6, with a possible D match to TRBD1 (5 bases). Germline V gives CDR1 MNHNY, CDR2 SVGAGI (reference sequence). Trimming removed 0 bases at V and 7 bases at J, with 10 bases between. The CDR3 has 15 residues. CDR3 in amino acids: CASSYSAGKNSPLHF. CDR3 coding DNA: TGTGCCAGCAGTTACTCGGCAGGGAAAAATTCACCCCTCCACTTT.

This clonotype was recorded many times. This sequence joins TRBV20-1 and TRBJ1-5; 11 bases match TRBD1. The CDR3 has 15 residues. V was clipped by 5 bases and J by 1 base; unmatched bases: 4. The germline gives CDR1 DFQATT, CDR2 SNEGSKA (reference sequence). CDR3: CSADGQGASNQPQHF. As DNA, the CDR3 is TGCAGTGCTGACGGACAGGGGGCAAGCAATCAGCCCCAGCATTTT.

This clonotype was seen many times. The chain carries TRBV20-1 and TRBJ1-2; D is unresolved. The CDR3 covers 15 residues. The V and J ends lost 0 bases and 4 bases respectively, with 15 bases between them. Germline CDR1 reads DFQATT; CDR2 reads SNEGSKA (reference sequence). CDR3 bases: TGCAGTGCTAGAGACCCACTTAAAGTCGGCTATGGCTACACCTTC. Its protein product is CSARDPLKVGYGYTF.